This TCR beta chain originates from a study of blood T cell repertoires in COVID-19. Across the whole study: Samples taken during acute and convalescent COVID-19 were collected in the United States, Italy and Spain. From T cells, B-cell-depleted T cells, or PBMCs came the material, which was cDNA or gDNA.

In the authors' methods: Quantification of nucleated cells was approximated via reference gene primer amplification. Assay used: immunoSEQ multiplex PCR; TCRdb lists only in-frame clones, some missing. V, J and clone size derive from that table, while D and trimming were established from the DNA sequence. Altogether roughly 210,000 clones are present, roughly 84% being singletons, with the ten largest covering roughly a tenth. Seattle's cohort entered during active infection and was followed longitudinally. CDR3 length: 16 amino acids. From germline, CDR1 is MNHEY and CDR2 SVGEGT. Trimming cost V 2 bases and J 1 base, with 12 bases left between them.

This receptor was obtained from a woman aged 80 or over with COVID-19, enrolled during active disease. V gene TRBV6-2 or TRBV6-3 combines with J gene TRBJ2-4; D is undetermined. The source material was peripheral blood. The DNA of the CDR3 is TGTGCCAGCAGTTACGCCGGAGAAGTGGCCAAAAACATTCAGTACTTC. It specifies CASSYAGEVAKNIQYF.